This TCR beta chain was retrieved from a study of CD8 T cells in ankylosing spondylitis (dated by TCRdb to 2016 to 2017). Context from the whole study: The study set out to find disease-linked TCR variants by profiling T cell receptor beta repertoires in ankylosing spondylitis patients and healthy donors. Peripheral blood was sampled, and synovial fluid was additionally collected from ankylosing spondylitis patients. In total, the full study cohort was made up of 110 or so healthy donors and approximately 27 ankylosing spondylitis patients.

The table lists this clonotype with many counts. Its recognized antigen is unknown. No base qualities exist here, and no much larger clone lies one base off it. The sample was run on an Illumina HiSeq 2500. TCR beta libraries were prepared by quantitative 5'-RACE with molecular barcodes. For the original study's pipeline: Disease-linked TCR variants were identified with a new computational method built on a probabilistic model of VDJ rearrangement. TCRdb trimmed the raw reads at Q25, called clones with MiXCR and kept productive beta chains. Merged by CDR3 protein, the rows form single entries marked with the most common genes and DNA. TCRdb's processing, not the authors' own work, is the source of the V and J calls. A total of hundreds of thousands of distinct CDR3 sequences appear in this sample, around 21% of them only once. The ten largest clones add up to 3.5% of the sample. Points the paper makes about the study in general: The disease-linked clones had a CD8+ phenotype and were found at relatively low frequencies in peripheral blood. The disease-linked clones were reported to be significantly enriched in matched synovial fluid samples from ankylosing spondylitis patients. Some of the motif variants had been reported before in the synovial fluid and blood of reactive arthritis patients, a finding that suggests common disease-initiation mechanisms. Blood from ankylosing spondylitis patients appeared to be characterized by a TCR beta motif composed of under ten highly homologous amino acid variants.

From the cysteine through the phenylalanine, the CDR3 covers 14 amino acids. Kept here is only the CDR3 DNA, which spans 42 bases and is read in frame from base 1. CDR1 is given as MNHNS and CDR2 as SASEGT, both from the germline V gene. The V end loses 6 bases and the J end loses 6 bases, and a stretch of 15 bases separates them. The chain couples TRBV6-1 to TRBJ2-1, with the D gene not clear enough to name. What was sequenced was blood, either unsorted or a sorted T cell fraction (not recorded which). This TCR was recovered from a female donor with ankylosing spondylitis or in good health (not recorded which). The CDR3 protein is CASRPLGSSNEQFF. The nucleotides are TGTGCCAGCAGACCGCTAGGTTCGAGCAATGAGCAGTTCTTC.